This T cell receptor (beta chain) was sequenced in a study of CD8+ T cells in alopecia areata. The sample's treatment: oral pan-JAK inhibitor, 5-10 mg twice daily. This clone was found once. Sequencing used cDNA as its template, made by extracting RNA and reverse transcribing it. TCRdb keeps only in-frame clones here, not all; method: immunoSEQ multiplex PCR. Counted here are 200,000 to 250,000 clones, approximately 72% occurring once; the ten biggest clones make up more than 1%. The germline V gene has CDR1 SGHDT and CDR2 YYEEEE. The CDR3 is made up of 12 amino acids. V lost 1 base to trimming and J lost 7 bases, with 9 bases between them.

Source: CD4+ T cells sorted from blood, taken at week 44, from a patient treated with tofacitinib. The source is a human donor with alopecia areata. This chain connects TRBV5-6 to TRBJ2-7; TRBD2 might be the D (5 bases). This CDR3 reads CASSLPTGEQYF. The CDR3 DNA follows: TGTGCCAGCAGCTTGCCGACGGGGGAGCAGTACTTC. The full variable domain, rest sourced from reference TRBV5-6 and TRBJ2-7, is DAGVTQSPTHLIKTRGQQVTLRCSPKSGHDTVSWYQQALGQGPQFIFQYYEEEERQRGNFPDRFSGHQFPNYSSELNVNALLLGDSALYLCASSLPTGEQYFGPGTRLTVT.